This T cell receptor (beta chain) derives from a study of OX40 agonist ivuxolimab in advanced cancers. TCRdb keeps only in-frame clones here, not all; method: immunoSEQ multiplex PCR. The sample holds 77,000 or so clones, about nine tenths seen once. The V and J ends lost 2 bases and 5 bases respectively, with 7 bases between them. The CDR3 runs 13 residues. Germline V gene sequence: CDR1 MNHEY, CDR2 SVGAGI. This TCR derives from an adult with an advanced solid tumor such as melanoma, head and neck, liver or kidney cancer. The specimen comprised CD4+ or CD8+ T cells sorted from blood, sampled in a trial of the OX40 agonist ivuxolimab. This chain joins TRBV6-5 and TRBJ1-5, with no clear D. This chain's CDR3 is CASSYTGHQPQHF. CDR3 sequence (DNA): TGTGCCAGCAGTTACACGGGTCATCAGCCCCAGCATTTT.